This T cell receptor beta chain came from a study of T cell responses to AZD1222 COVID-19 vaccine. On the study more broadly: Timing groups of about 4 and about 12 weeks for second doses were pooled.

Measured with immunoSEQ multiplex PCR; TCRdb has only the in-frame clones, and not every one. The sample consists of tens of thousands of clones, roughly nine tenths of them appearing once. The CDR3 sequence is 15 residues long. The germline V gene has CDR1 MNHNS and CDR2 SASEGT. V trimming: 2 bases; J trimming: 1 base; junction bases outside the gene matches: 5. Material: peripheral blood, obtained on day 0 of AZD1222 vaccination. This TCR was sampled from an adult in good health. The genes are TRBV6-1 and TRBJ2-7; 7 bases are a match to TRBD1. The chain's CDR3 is CASSERQGLSYEQYF. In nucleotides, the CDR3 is TGTGCCAGCAGTGAAAGACAGGGCCTTTCCTACGAGCAGTACTTC.